The 29 T cell receptor beta chains below all came from one sample that was sequenced in a study of T cell clones after liver transplantation. The protocol was immunoSEQ multiplex PCR, while the TCRdb copy is restricted to in-frame clones and leaves out a portion. This table holds 93,000 or so clones, under 90% found once. The material was CD4+ T cells from blood, obtained roughly 50 months after liver transplant. All receptors come from a human patient who received a liver transplant. Some T cells may originate from the graft donor.

CDR3 in amino acids: CASSLAGRQVYSNQPQHF. CDR3 bases: TGTGCCAGCAGCTTAGCTGGACGGCAGGTTTATAGCAATCAGCCCCAGCATTTT. V gene TRBV7-2 combines with J gene TRBJ1-5; D ambiguous. Germline V gene data show CDR1 as SGHTA and CDR2 as FQGNSA. This CDR3 has 18 amino acids. Trimming took 0 bases from V and 0 from J, leaving 15 bases between them.

V gene TRBV28 combines with J gene TRBJ1-4; D possibly corresponds to TRBD1 (5 bases). Trimming shortened V by 2 bases and J by 3 bases, and 7 bases separated the two germline ends. The CDR3 spans 14 residues. Germline V gives CDR1 MDHEN, CDR2 SYDVKM. CDR3 DNA: TGTGCCAGCAGTTTAGGGGGTGCTAATGAAAAACTGTTTTTT. As protein: CASSLGGANEKLFF. Full variable domain (rest looked up from reference TRBV28 and TRBJ1-4): DVKVTQSSRYLVKRTGEKVFLECVQDMDHENMFWYRQDPGLGLRLIYFSYDVKMKEKGDIPEGYSVSREKKERFSLILESASTNQTSMYLCASSLGGANEKLFFGSGTQLSVL.

V gene TRBV2 combines with J gene TRBJ1-6; D gene uncertain. Trimming took 3 bases from V and 6 from J, leaving 18 bases between them. CDR1 is SNHLY, CDR2 FYNNEI, per germline. The CDR3 covers 17 residues. CDR3 sequence reads: CASSEQGAVLINSPLHF. CDR3 nucleotides: TGTGCCAGCAGTGAGCAAGGAGCAGTATTAATTAATTCACCCCTCCACTTT. The full variable domain, completed using reference TRBV2 and TRBJ1-6, is EPEVTQTPSHQVTQMGQEVILRCVPISNHLYFYWYRQILGQKVEFLVSFYNNEISEKSEIFDDQFSVERPDGSNFTLKIRSTKLEDSAMYFCASSEQGAVLINSPLHFGNGTRLTVT.

The chain couples TRBV6-4 to TRBJ2-1; no clear D. Germline assignment: CDR1 MRHNA and CDR2 SNTAGT. The CDR3 is 14 residues long. With 3 bases removed from V and 8 bases from J, the gap between germline ends came to 14 bases. CDR3 sequence reads: CASSEMSLGYEQFF. CDR3 DNA sequence: TGTGCCAGCAGTGAGATGTCTCTGGGGTATGAGCAGTTCTTC.

The chain joins TRBV2 to TRBJ1-1; the match to TRBD1 covers 7 bases. The V and J ends lost 6 bases and 0 bases, in that order; junction bases with no gene match: 4. The germline V gene has CDR1 SNHLY and CDR2 FYNNEI. The CDR3 runs to 14 residues. The CDR3 nucleotides read TGTGCCAGCAGCCGACAGGGAATGAACACTGAAGCTTTCTTT. Translation gives CASSRQGMNTEAFF.

The chain has TRBV6-1 and TRBJ1-1, with TRBD1 as a possible D gene (6 bases). CDR3 length: 12 residues. Trimming left V 1 base short and J 11 bases short, with 11 bases between. CDR1 is MNHNS, CDR2 SASEGT, per germline. In DNA, the CDR3 is TGTGCCAGCAGTGAAGTACTCGACAGGGCTTTCTTT. Translation: CASSEVLDRAFF.

V usage is TRBV5-1 and J usage is TRBJ1-4; unclear D gene. The germline V gene has CDR1 SGHRS and CDR2 YFSETQ. With 0 bases removed from V and 5 bases from J, the gap between germline ends came to 8 bases. The CDR3 contains 14 residues. In DNA form, the CDR3 reads TGCGCCAGCAGCTTGGCATCGGGGAATGAAAAACTGTTTTTT. Its protein is CASSLASGNEKLFF.

The V and J genes are TRBV5-1 and TRBJ2-5; either TRBD1 or TRBD2 may supply D (5 bases each). The ends were cut back, 5 bases at V and 1 base at J, with 12 bases in the middle. The germline V gene has CDR1 SGHRS and CDR2 YFSETQ. CDR3 length: 14 amino acids. CDR3 amino acids: CASRATGPQETQYF. CDR3 DNA: TGCGCCAGCAGGGCCACGGGGCCCCAAGAGACCCAGTACTTC.

The V and J genes are TRBV5-1 and TRBJ2-1; 7 bases agree with TRBD1. CDR3 length equals 14 residues. V dropped 3 bases and J dropped 6; count of bases not matched to a gene: 6. Germline V gene data show CDR1 as SGHRS and CDR2 as YFSETQ. CDR3: CASSSPTGRNEQFF. DNA for the CDR3: TGCGCCAGCAGCTCCCCGACAGGGCGCAATGAGCAGTTCTTC.

The V and J genes are TRBV18 and TRBJ1-6; no reliable D call. Germline-derived CDR1 and CDR2 are KGHSH and LQKENI. V dropped 5 bases and J dropped 0 bases, with 14 bases sitting between them. The CDR3 runs to 17 residues. This CDR3 reads CASSSEMGRSYNSPLHF. The CDR3 DNA follows: TGTGCCAGCTCATCGGAGATGGGTCGCTCCTATAATTCACCCCTCCACTTT.

This rearrangement joins TRBV5-1 to TRBJ1-1; D is possibly TRBD1 (5 bases). CDR3 length: 14 residues. Trimming stripped 3 bases from V and 5 bases from J, with 14 bases between. Per the germline V gene, CDR1 is SGHRS and CDR2 is YFSETQ. The CDR3 nucleotides are TGCGCCAGCAGCTCTTTAGACTGGGGGACTGAAGCTTTCTTT. It codes for CASSSLDWGTEAFF.

The chain combines TRBV5-1 with TRBJ2-1, with 16 bases matching TRBD2. Germline CDR1 and CDR2: SGHRS and YFSETQ. CDR3 size: 17 residues. V shed 4 bases and J 6 bases; nucleotides not matched to a gene: 7. CDR3 coding DNA: TGCGCCAGCAGCCCAGGGACTAGCGGGAGGGCCATCAATGAGCAGTTCTTC. It encodes CASSPGTSGRAINEQFF.

This chain connects TRBV5-1 to TRBJ1-2; D ambiguous. The CDR3 is 14 residues long. CDR1 is SGHRS, CDR2 YFSETQ, per germline. V was pared by 0 bases and J by 2 bases, with 8 bases between. CDR3: CASSLGRGNYGYTF. The CDR3 coding sequence is TGCGCCAGCAGCTTGGGCAGAGGGAACTATGGCTACACCTTC.

V usage is TRBV28 and J usage is TRBJ2-7; tentatively, D is TRBD1 or TRBD2 (5 bases each). Germline V CDR1 and CDR2: MDHEN, SYDVKM. The CDR3 extends over 14 amino acids. Trimming took off 2 bases at V and 3 bases at J, with 11 bases between the two ends. This CDR3 reads CASSLLQGRYEQYF. The CDR3 bases are TGTGCCAGCAGTTTACTTCAGGGACGCTACGAGCAGTACTTC. The full variable domain, its missing parts supplied by reference TRBV28 and TRBJ2-7, is DVKVTQSSRYLVKRTGEKVFLECVQDMDHENMFWYRQDPGLGLRLIYFSYDVKMKEKGDIPEGYSVSREKKERFSLILESASTNQTSMYLCASSLLQGRYEQYFGPGTRLTVT.

V is TRBV30 and J is TRBJ2-7; TRBD1 agrees at 7 bases. The ends lost 3 bases at V and 0 bases at J; junction bases unmatched: 5. CDR1 is GTSNPN, CDR2 SVGIG, per germline (reference sequence). The CDR3 extends over 14 amino acids. The CDR3 loop reads CAWRTTGRSYEQYF. The CDR3 coding sequence is TGTGCCTGGAGGACGACAGGGCGCTCCTACGAGCAGTACTTC.

This clone turned up a few times. J is TRBJ2-5 and V is TRBV19; 7 bases fit TRBD2. CDR3 length: 15 amino acids. The V and J ends lost 3 bases and 5 bases, in that order; junction bases with no gene match: 9. From germline, CDR1 is LNHDA and CDR2 SQIVND (reference sequence). The CDR3 sequence: CASSIDSRGGETQYF. Written as DNA, the CDR3 is TGTGCCAGTAGTATCGACAGTAGGGGAGGGGAGACCCAGTACTTC.

V and J are TRBV15 and TRBJ1-1; D not certain. The CDR3 covers 12 residues. Germline V gene lookup returns CDR1 LNHNV and CDR2 YYDKDF (reference sequence). The V and J ends lost 3 bases and 4 bases respectively, with 6 bases between them. The CDR3 DNA follows: TGTGCCACCAGCAGTGCGAGCACTGAAGCTTTCTTT. Translating it yields CATSSASTEAFF.

The J gene is TRBJ1-2, the V gene TRBV5-1, with a tentative D call TRBD1 (5 bases). V lost 4 bases and J 7 bases, leaving 17 bases between the germline ends. Per the germline V gene, CDR1 is SGHRS and CDR2 is YFSETQ. The CDR3 is 14 amino acids. CDR3 residues: CASSPSGTQLGYTF. For the CDR3, the DNA is TGCGCCAGCAGCCCGAGCGGGACCCAGCTTGGCTACACCTTC.

V gene TRBV30 combines with J gene TRBJ2-5; no firm D call. Germline values: CDR1 GTSNPN, CDR2 SVGIG (reference sequence). The CDR3 consists of 11 residues. V was shortened by 0 bases and J by 5 bases, with 4 bases between the two germline ends. The CDR3 is CAWSVLETQYF. In nucleotides, the CDR3 is TGTGCCTGGAGTGTACTGGAGACCCAGTACTTC.

The chain links TRBV19 to TRBJ2-5; either TRBD1 or TRBD2 may fit D (5 bases each). This CDR3 has 15 amino acids. The ends were cut back, 5 bases at V and 6 bases at J, with 19 bases in the middle. Germline CDR1 LNHDA, CDR2 SQIVND (reference sequence). The CDR3 loop reads CASSHRDPTRKTQYF. The CDR3 nucleotides are TGTGCCAGTAGTCATAGGGACCCTACTCGGAAGACCCAGTACTTC. The variable domain in full, with the rest retrieved from reference TRBV19 and TRBJ2-5, is DGGITQSPKYLFRKEGQNVTLSCEQNLNHDAMYWYRQDPGQGLRLIYYSQIVNDFQKGDIAEGYSVSREKKESFPLTVTSAQKNPTAFYLCASSHRDPTRKTQYFGPGTRLLVL.

This rearrangement joins TRBV15 to TRBJ2-1; D perhaps matches TRBD2 (7 bases). CDR3 length equals 15 residues. V gave up 6 bases and J gave up 5 bases, with 17 bases separating them. In germline, CDR1 is LNHNV, CDR2 YYDKDF (reference sequence). CDR3 sequence reads: CATRLWGGPNNEQFF. CDR3 sequence (DNA): TGTGCCACCAGGTTGTGGGGGGGGCCGAACAATGAGCAGTTCTTC.

The chain recombines TRBV27 with TRBJ2-5, with D perhaps assigned TRBD1 or TRBD2 (6 bases each). This CDR3 is 17 amino acids long. Germline CDR1 and CDR2: MNHEY and SMNVEV (reference sequence). Trimming pared 2 bases from V and 5 bases from J, leaving 21 bases between. The chain's CDR3 is CASSLTPRPRGGETQYF. For the CDR3, the DNA is TGTGCCAGCAGTTTAACCCCCCGGCCCCGAGGGGGGGAGACCCAGTACTTC.

V and J are TRBV7-2 and TRBJ2-7; D possibly matches TRBD1 or TRBD2 (6 bases each). This CDR3 has 15 residues. Germline loops: CDR1 SGHTA, CDR2 FQGNSA. The V end was cut by 7 bases, the J end by 3 bases, with 19 bases between. The CDR3 coding sequence is TGTGCCAGCACCCCGACCCGGGGGCGTTACTACGAGCAGTACTTC. This encodes CASTPTRGRYYEQYF. The variable domain in full, completed from reference TRBV7-2 and TRBJ2-7, reads GAGVSQSPSNKVTEKGKDVELRCDPISGHTALYWYRQSLGQGLEFLIYFQGNSAPDKSGLPSDRFSAERTGGSVSTLTIQRTQQEDSAVYLCASTPTRGRYYEQYFGPGTRLTVT.

The rearrangement uses TRBV6-5 and TRBJ1-4; D call uncertain. Germline CDR1 and CDR2: MNHEY and SVGAGI. Trimming removed 5 bases from V and 4 bases from J, with 14 bases in between. The CDR3 is made up of 15 amino acids. CDR3 sequence: CASSPGRMFNEKLFF. CDR3 coding DNA: TGTGCCAGCAGTCCGGGGAGGATGTTTAATGAAAAACTGTTTTTT.

This clone came up once. This chain joins TRBV28 and TRBJ1-2; the D is unclear. This CDR3 comprises 12 residues. Trimming shortened V by 6 bases and J by 6 bases, and 11 bases separated the two germline ends. In germline, CDR1 is MDHEN, CDR2 SYDVKM. In nucleotides, the CDR3 is TGTGCCAGCAGGGCCCGAGCCCATGGCTACACCTTC. Protein sequence: CASRARAHGYTF.

V usage is TRBV7-3 and J usage is TRBJ2-5, with unresolved D. From germline, CDR1 is SGHTA and CDR2 FQGTGA. V lost 5 bases and J 4 bases, leaving 20 bases between the germline ends. The CDR3 is made up of 16 amino acids. In DNA, the CDR3 is TGTGCCAGCAGCCTCGTCCCTCTGTCGGGCGGAGAGACCCAGTACTTC. This gives the protein CASSLVPLSGGETQYF.

The chain uses TRBV19 and TRBJ2-3; TRBD2 agrees at 7 bases. Per germline, CDR1 LNHDA and CDR2 SQIVND (reference sequence). The CDR3 totals 15 residues. Trimming took 4 bases from V and 8 from J; bases not matched to a gene: 12. The CDR3: CASSKTGTTFGTQYF. The CDR3 coding sequence is TGTGCCAGTAGTAAGACCGGGACTACGTTCGGTACGCAGTATTTT.

This chain joins TRBV7-2 and TRBJ1-5, with D possibly matching TRBD1 (6 bases). The V end was cut by 1 base, the J end by 9 bases, with 10 bases between. This CDR3 contains 13 residues. Germline V gene lookup returns CDR1 SGHTA and CDR2 FQGNSA. CDR3 in amino acids: CASSLGGLGPQHF. Here the CDR3 DNA reads TGTGCCAGCAGCTTAGGGGGGCTAGGGCCCCAGCATTTT.

V and J are TRBV19 and TRBJ1-5; TRBD1 agrees at 7 bases. V was clipped by 4 bases and J by 6 bases; unmatched bases: 9. The CDR3 runs 15 residues. The germline V gene encodes CDR1 LNHDA and CDR2 SQIVND (reference sequence). CDR3 residues: CASSTTTGWLQPQHF. As DNA, the CDR3 is TGTGCCAGTAGTACGACGACAGGGTGGCTTCAGCCCCAGCATTTT.